The 29 T cell receptor beta chains listed next were all sequenced from one sample in a study of cytomegalovirus exposure and HLA in healthy donors. In the PCR, 60 Vbeta and 13 Jbeta primers were used. Some clones are missing from TCRdb's copy, which holds only in-frame ones; the method was immunoSEQ multiplex PCR. The sample includes roughly 180,000 clones, more than 65% of them seen just once. The sequencing sample was made of PBMCs. All receptors derive from a man in his thirties or forties in good health and CMV-seronegative.

The chain recombines TRBV5-4 with TRBJ1-1; D is unclear. Germline lookup yields CDR1 SGHNT and CDR2 YYREEE (reference sequence). Trimming cost V 7 bases and J 0 bases, with 10 bases left between them. The CDR3 has 13 amino acids. The CDR3 loop reads CASLNRVNTEAFF. The CDR3 DNA is TGTGCCAGCTTGAATCGGGTGAACACTGAAGCTTTCTTT.

Turning to this clone: Relative to the germline gene, one junction end is altered; a read error may explain this. The rearrangement joins TRBV2 to TRBJ1-1; possibly TRBD1 for D (6 bases). This CDR3 region has 13 residues. The germline CDR1 and CDR2 sequences are SNHLY and FYNNEI. The CDR3 sequence: CASGDRLNTEAFF. The CDR3 nucleotides are TGTGCCAGCGGTGACAGGTTGAACACTGAAGCTTTCTTT.

Concerning this clone: The junction departs from germline at one end; a sequencing error may be responsible. CDR3: CSSSSTGSGNTIYF. The CDR3 region has the DNA TGTTCCAGCAGCTCGACAGGGTCTGGAAACACCATATATTTT. The rearrangement joins TRBV7-9 to TRBJ1-3; 7 bases fit TRBD1. The CDR3 is 14 amino acids. Germline assignment: CDR1 SEHNR and CDR2 FQNEAQ (reference sequence).

V is TRBV4-2 and J is TRBJ2-7, with 7 bases fitting TRBD1. This CDR3 has 15 amino acids. V shed 1 base and J 2 bases; nucleotides not matched to a gene: 5. Germline V gene lookup returns CDR1 LGHNA and CDR2 YNFKEQ. The CDR3 nucleotides read TGTGCCAGCAGCCAAGCTCTTACAGGGGCCTACGAGCAGTACTTC. It codes for CASSQALTGAYEQYF.

The J gene is TRBJ1-6, the V gene TRBV30; 10 nucleotides agree with TRBD1. V lost 2 bases to trimming and J lost 10 bases; unmatched junction nucleotides: 5. CDR1 GTSNPN and CDR2 SVGIG come from the germline V gene (reference sequence). The CDR3 has 14 residues. The CDR3: CAWSSDRGNSPLHF. In DNA, the CDR3 is TGTGCCTGGAGTTCGGACAGGGGGAACTCACCCCTCCACTTT. The full variable domain, its missing parts supplied by reference TRBV30 and TRBJ1-6, is SQTIHQWPATLVQPVGSPLSLECTVEGTSNPNLYWYRQAAGRGLQLLFYSVGIGQISSEVPQNLSASRPQDRQFILSSKKLLLSDSGFYLCAWSSDRGNSPLHFGNGTRLTVT.

The DNA for the CDR3 is TGTGCCAGCAGTTCTTTCAGGGAGGCGAACACCGGGGAGCTGTTTTTT. Protein: CASSSFREANTGELFF. The chain is built from TRBV27 and TRBJ2-2, with D perhaps TRBD2 (6 bases). The CDR3 consists of 16 residues. Germline V lookup: CDR1 MNHEY, CDR2 SMNVEV (reference sequence). The V end lost 4 bases, the J end lost 0 bases, and 12 bases lay between the germline ends.

This rearrangement joins TRBV4-3 to TRBJ2-6, with no clear D. V was pared by 0 bases and J by 0 bases, with 9 bases between. From germline, CDR1 is LGHNA and CDR2 YSLEER. CDR3 length equals 17 residues. The CDR3 bases are TGCGCCAGCAGCCAAGATAGCACTATCTCTGGGGCCAACGTCCTGACTTTC. Protein: CASSQDSTISGANVLTF.

The CDR3 bases are TGTGCCAGCAGCCAGTCCGGAGAGTATAGCAATCAGCCCCAGCATTTT. Its protein product is CASSQSGEYSNQPQHF. The genes are TRBV5-5 and TRBJ1-5; D is unresolved. The CDR3 consists of 16 residues. The V end lost 4 bases, the J end lost 0 bases, and 14 bases lay between the germline ends. CDR1 is SGHKS, CDR2 YYEKEE, per germline (reference sequence).

V is TRBV4-2 and J is TRBJ2-5; 8 positions match TRBD1. The J call may be wrong; the DNA end is better matched by TRBJ2-7. Per germline, CDR1 LGHNA and CDR2 YNFKEQ. CDR3 size: 13 residues. The CDR3: CASSRDRTYEQYF. The CDR3 DNA reads as TGTGCCAGCAGCCGGGACAGGACTTACGAGCAGTACTTC.

The V and J genes are TRBV7-9 and TRBJ2-3; 9 nucleotides agree with TRBD2. V was pared by 4 bases and J by 1 base, with 6 bases of the junction left unmatched. CDR1 SEHNR and CDR2 FQNEAQ come from the germline V gene (reference sequence). The CDR3 extends over 16 amino acids. The CDR3 nucleotides are TGTGCCAGCAGCTCCAGGGCTAGCGGGGGCACAGATACGCAGTATTTT. It codes for CASSSRASGGTDTQYF.

This sequence joins TRBV9 and TRBJ2-3; TRBD2 might be the D (6 bases). The CDR3 loop spans 15 amino acids. Trimming removed 4 bases at V and 2 bases at J, with 14 bases between. Germline CDR1 is SGDLS and CDR2 is YYNGEE. The CDR3 here is CASSLFAGITDTQYF. The CDR3 DNA is TGTGCCAGCAGCCTTTTTGCGGGAATCACAGATACGCAGTATTTT.

The chain employs TRBV10-1 and TRBJ2-1; 8 bases are shared with TRBD2. The germline gives CDR1 WNHNN, CDR2 SYGVQD (reference sequence). Losses at the gene ends were 3 bases for V and 14 bases for J; bases not matched to a gene: 3. The CDR3 runs 11 residues. CDR3 sequence (DNA): TGCGCCAGCAGTGACGCGGGGGGAAAGTTCTTC. Protein sequence: CASSDAGGKFF.

This clone was counted between two and nine times. V is TRBV18 and J is TRBJ1-1, with D maybe TRBD1 (5 bases). The CDR3 extends over 13 amino acids. Trimming stripped 1 base from V and 7 bases from J, with 10 bases between. The germline gives CDR1 KGHSH, CDR2 LQKENI. The CDR3 here is CASSPLGEVEAFF. The CDR3, as DNA: TGTGCCAGCTCACCACTAGGGGAGGTTGAAGCTTTCTTT.

This sequence joins TRBV7-9 and TRBJ1-2, with D possibly matching TRBD1 (6 bases). Germline loops: CDR1 SEHNR, CDR2 FQNEAQ (reference sequence). The length of the CDR3 is 13 residues. V was pared by 5 bases and J by 6 bases, with 13 bases between. The CDR3 nucleotides are TGTGCCAGCAGCCAGAACAGGGTTGATGGCTACACCTTC. It yields the protein CASSQNRVDGYTF.

The chain's CDR3 is CASSPFGVRETQYF. CDR3 bases: TGTGCCAGCAGCCCGTTCGGGGTAAGGGAGACCCAGTACTTC. The V call is TRBV11-2, the J call TRBJ2-5; a weak D match, TRBD2 (5 bases). The CDR3 totals 14 residues. Germline V gene data show CDR1 as SGHAT and CDR2 as FQNNGV. Trimming removed 5 bases from V and 5 bases from J, with 15 bases in between. The full variable domain, with the rest looked up from reference TRBV11-2 and TRBJ2-5, is EAGVAQSPRYKIIEKRQSVAFWCNPISGHATLYWYQQILGQGPKLLIQFQNNGVVDDSQLPKDRFSAERLKGVDSTLKIQPAKLEDSAVYLCASSPFGVRETQYFGPGTRLLVL.

This clone appeared a single time. The DNA of the CDR3 is TGTGCCAGCAATTACCAGGGAATCCACGAGCAGTACTTC. The encoded protein is CASNYQGIHEQYF. V and J are TRBV28 and TRBJ2-7, with D perhaps TRBD1 (5 bases). Trimming shortened V by 7 bases and J by 5 bases, and 15 bases separated the two germline ends. The CDR3 contains 13 residues. Germline V gives CDR1 MDHEN, CDR2 SYDVKM.

V usage is TRBV4-3 and J usage is TRBJ1-5, with a possible D match to TRBD1 (6 bases). Germline V gives CDR1 LGHNA, CDR2 YSLEER. The V end lost 0 bases, the J end lost 3 bases, and 9 bases lay between the germline ends. There are 15 residues in the CDR3. CDR3: CASSQDGTYNQPQHF. The CDR3 region has the DNA TGCGCCAGCAGCCAAGACGGGACATACAATCAGCCCCAGCATTTT.

The chain couples TRBV29-1 to TRBJ2-7, with 9 bases fitting TRBD1. The CDR3 covers 15 residues. V dropped 4 bases and J dropped 1; count of bases not matched to a gene: 8. Germline V lookup: CDR1 SQVTM, CDR2 ANQGSEA. The DNA for the CDR3 is TGCAGCGTTGCCCCGGGACAGGGTATTTCCTACGAGCAGTACTTC. This encodes CSVAPGQGISYEQYF.

V and J are TRBV12-5 and TRBJ2-3; D not resolved. This CDR3 spans 12 amino acids. V lost 4 bases and J lost 5, with 7 bases in between. CDR1 is LGHNT and CDR2 is FRNRAP in the germline V gene. CDR3 coding DNA: TGTGCTAGTGGTTCCCCGGGAGATACGCAGTATTTT. As protein: CASGSPGDTQYF.

This chain uses TRBV25-1 with TRBJ1-1, with TRBD1 matching 8 bases. The junction had 8 bases not matched to a gene; V was cut back by 9 bases and J by 5 bases. Germline CDR1 is MGHDK and CDR2 is SYGVNS. The length of the CDR3 is 13 residues. CDR3 residues: CASRAGGYTEAFF. Written as DNA, the CDR3 is TGTGCCAGTAGGGCAGGGGGCTATACTGAAGCTTTCTTT.

This rearrangement joins TRBV28 to TRBJ2-1, with TRBD1 matching 11 bases. The ends lost 5 bases at V and 7 bases at J; junction bases unmatched: 10. The CDR3 runs 16 residues. CDR1 is MDHEN and CDR2 is SYDVKM in the germline V gene. This CDR3 is CASSPGTGGGGNEQFF. DNA of the CDR3: TGTGCCAGCAGTCCCGGGACAGGGGGGGGTGGAAATGAGCAGTTCTTC.

This clone was counted once. The chain uses TRBV4-1 and TRBJ2-5; D is possibly TRBD1 (5 bases). The CDR3 loop spans 18 amino acids. V was pared by 1 base and J by 5 bases, with 23 bases between. The germline V gene encodes CDR1 MGHRA and CDR2 YSYEKL. The CDR3 is CASSQVQLSGPRGETQYF. The CDR3 DNA is TGCGCCAGCAGCCAAGTGCAACTATCCGGGCCTAGGGGTGAGACCCAGTACTTC.

The chain has TRBV27 and TRBJ2-7; TRBD2 matches 12 bases. This CDR3 has 18 residues. J was trimmed by 0 bases and V by 3 bases; bases with no gene match: 9. CDR1 is MNHEY and CDR2 is SMNVEV in the germline V gene (reference sequence). The CDR3, as DNA: TGTGCCAGCAGTTTTTGGACTAGCGGGATCAGGGGCTCCTACGAGCAGTACTTC. Translating it yields CASSFWTSGIRGSYEQYF.

The chain carries TRBV7-8 and TRBJ1-2, with 8 nucleotides matching TRBD1. Germline V gene data show CDR1 as SGHVS and CDR2 as FQNEAQ. J was trimmed by 7 bases and V by 0 bases; bases with no gene match: 4. There are 14 residues in the CDR3. This chain's CDR3 is CASSLAQGAAGYTF. CDR3 DNA: TGTGCCAGCAGCTTAGCCCAGGGGGCAGCTGGCTACACCTTC.

This chain connects TRBV6-6 to TRBJ2-7; maybe TRBD1 (6 bases). Germline V gene lookup returns CDR1 MNHNY and CDR2 SVGAGI (reference sequence). Trimming removed 5 bases at V and 4 bases at J, with 9 bases between. CDR3 size: 12 residues. The CDR3 protein is CASSAQGYEQYF. The CDR3 DNA reads as TGTGCCAGCAGTGCCCAGGGGTACGAGCAGTACTTC.

Only a few counts were recorded for this clone. The chain uses TRBV6-1 and TRBJ1-2; no definite D call. CDR3 length equals 13 residues. CDR1 MNHNS and CDR2 SASEGT come from the germline V gene. Trimming shortened V by 0 bases and J by 5 bases, and 7 bases separated the two germline ends. The CDR3 region has the DNA TGTGCCAGCAGTGAAGCGTCAGGATATGGCTACACCTTC. Protein product: CASSEASGYGYTF.

The CDR3 coding sequence is TGTGCCAGCAGCTTAGGGGACAGGGTCGTCAAAAACATTCAGTACTTC. Its translation: CASSLGDRVVKNIQYF. The rearrangement joins TRBV11-2 to TRBJ2-4; 9 bases are shared with TRBD1. The germline V gene has CDR1 SGHAT and CDR2 FQNNGV. V lost 1 base and J lost 3; bases outside the gene matches: 4. This CDR3 comprises 16 residues.

This clone was found once. The chain is built from TRBV6-5 and TRBJ2-3; the D gene is possibly TRBD2 (5 bases). The CDR3 runs to 14 residues. CDR1 and CDR2 (germline): MNHEY, SVGAGI. Trimming removed 3 bases at V and 3 bases at J, with 10 bases between. The CDR3 coding sequence is TGTGCCAGCAGTTATACGGGGAAGACAGATACGCAGTATTTT. Translating it yields CASSYTGKTDTQYF.

The gene calls are TRBV28 and TRBJ2-1; 16 nucleotides match TRBD2. Losses at the gene ends were 6 bases for V and 6 bases for J; bases not matched to a gene: 17. The CDR3 has 20 amino acids. The V gene's germline CDR1 is MDHEN and CDR2 SYDVKM. This CDR3 reads CASSSGTGGLAGGPGNEQFF. As DNA, the CDR3 is TGTGCCAGCAGCTCCGGGACAGGGGGACTAGCGGGGGGGCCCGGCAATGAGCAGTTCTTC. Using reference TRBV28 and TRBJ2-1 for the parts outside the CDR3, the full variable domain is DVKVTQSSRYLVKRTGEKVFLECVQDMDHENMFWYRQDPGLGLRLIYFSYDVKMKEKGDIPEGYSVSREKKERFSLILESASTNQTSMYLCASSSGTGGLAGGPGNEQFFGPGTRLTVL.